This T cell receptor (beta chain) was profiled in a study of cytomegalovirus exposure and HLA in healthy donors. The V and J ends lost 5 bases and 4 bases respectively, with 14 bases between them. Germline V gene data show CDR1 as MNHNS and CDR2 as SASEGT. CDR3 length: 14 amino acids. The PCR was carried out with 60 Vbeta primers and 13 Jbeta primers. Assay used: immunoSEQ multiplex PCR; TCRdb lists only in-frame clones, some missing. The table shows about 140,000 clones, with 75% to 80% occurring only once. As concerns this clone: Its matching antigen is unknown.

Findings and caveats of the study: As immune exposure information, only CMV serostatus was available. Relative to equally common others, HLA-associated TCR beta chains showed greater clonal expansion in a later analysis. An apparent linkage of common viral pathogens to several of the most significant clusters emerged in a later analysis.

The chain links TRBV6-1 to TRBJ1-2; D unresolved. The receptor's source is a woman between 18 and 29 years old in good health and CMV-seropositive. The source material was PBMCs. The CDR3 bases are TGTGCCAGCAGTCTGTCCTATTCGGGCTATGGCTACACCTTC. It translates to CASSLSYSGYGYTF.